The 5 T cell receptor beta chains in this list originate from one sample, sequenced in a study of shared clonotypes between healthy human individuals. Sequenced by immunoSEQ multiplex PCR; TCRdb stores in-frame clones only, minus some. This sample yields about 1.1 million clones, of which more than 75% are seen a single time; around 0.61% belongs to the top ten. The specimen was memory CD4+ T cells from PBMCs. This sample's subset: CD45RA-negative fraction. These receptors came from a man between 18 and 35 years old in good health. Some clones in this sample may be carry-over from other donors' samples.

The chain employs TRBV2 and TRBJ2-7, with TRBD1 identical over 8 bases. This CDR3 comprises 12 residues. The V segment lost 6 bases and the J segment 6 bases; nucleotides outside the gene matches: 4. Germline V CDR1 and CDR2: SNHLY, FYNNEI. CDR3: CASRGQEFEQYF. Here the CDR3 DNA reads TGTGCCAGCAGGGGACAGGAGTTCGAGCAGTACTTC.

The count of this clone is one. The rearrangement links TRBV4-3 to TRBJ2-1; a possible D gene is TRBD2 (5 bases). Trimming removed 0 bases at V and 5 bases at J, with 11 bases between. CDR3 length: 15 residues. Germline lookup yields CDR1 LGHNA and CDR2 YSLEER. CDR3 in amino acids: CASSQDWTANNEQFF. The CDR3 DNA sequence: TGCGCCAGCAGCCAAGATTGGACTGCAAACAATGAGCAGTTCTTC.

In the case of this clone: Different DNA sequences within this sample yield the same CDR3. This chain uses TRBV7-2 with TRBJ2-7; TRBD1 agrees at 8 bases. The CDR3 length is 13 residues. The V and J ends lost 5 bases and 4 bases, in that order; junction bases with no gene match: 4. The germline CDR1 and CDR2 sequences are SGHTA and FQGNSA. The CDR3 bases are TGTGCCAGCAGCCTAGACAGGGGATACGAGCAGTACTTC. Amino acid sequence: CASSLDRGYEQYF.

The chain couples TRBV5-1 to TRBJ2-3; tentatively, D is TRBD1 (6 bases). The germline V and J ends were trimmed by 2 bases and 3 bases, with 13 bases remaining between them. CDR1 and CDR2 (germline): SGHRS, YFSETQ. The CDR3 spans 15 residues. CDR3 nucleotide sequence: TGCGCCAGCAGCTTCGGGACACCCAGAACAGATACGCAGTATTTT. It yields the protein CASSFGTPRTDTQYF. The variable domain in full, completed from reference TRBV5-1 and TRBJ2-3, reads KAGVTQTPRYLIKTRGQQVTLSCSPISGHRSVSWYQQTPGQGLQFLFEYFSETQRNKGNFPGRFSGRQFSNSRSEMNVSTLELGDSALYLCASSFGTPRTDTQYFGPGTRLTVL.

This chain connects TRBV28 to TRBJ1-1; 11 bases line up with TRBD1. CDR3 length: 16 amino acids. CDR1 is MDHEN, CDR2 SYDVKM, per germline. With V trimmed by 4 bases and J by 5 bases, 9 bases remained unmatched. CDR3 DNA sequence: TGTGCCAGCAGTTCTCGGACAGGGGGCAAGGGGACTGAAGCTTTCTTT. Encoded protein: CASSSRTGGKGTEAFF.